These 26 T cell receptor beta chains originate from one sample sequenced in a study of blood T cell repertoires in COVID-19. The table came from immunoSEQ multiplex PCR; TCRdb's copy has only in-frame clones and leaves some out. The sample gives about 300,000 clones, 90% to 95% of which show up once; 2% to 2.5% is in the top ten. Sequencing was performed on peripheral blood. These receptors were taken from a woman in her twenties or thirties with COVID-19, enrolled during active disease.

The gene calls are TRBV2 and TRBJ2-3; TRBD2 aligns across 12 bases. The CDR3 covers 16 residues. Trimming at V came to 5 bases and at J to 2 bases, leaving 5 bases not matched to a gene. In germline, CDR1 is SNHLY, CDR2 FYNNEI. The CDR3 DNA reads TGTGCCAGCAGTCTAGCGGGAGGGCCCTCCACAGATACGCAGTATTTT. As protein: CASSLAGGPSTDTQYF.

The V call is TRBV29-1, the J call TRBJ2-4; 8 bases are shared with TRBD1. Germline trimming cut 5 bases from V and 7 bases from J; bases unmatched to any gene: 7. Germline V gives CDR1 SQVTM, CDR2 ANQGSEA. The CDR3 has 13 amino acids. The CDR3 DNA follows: TGCAGCGTTTTGACAGGGGCGACGAACATTCAGTACTTC. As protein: CSVLTGATNIQYF.

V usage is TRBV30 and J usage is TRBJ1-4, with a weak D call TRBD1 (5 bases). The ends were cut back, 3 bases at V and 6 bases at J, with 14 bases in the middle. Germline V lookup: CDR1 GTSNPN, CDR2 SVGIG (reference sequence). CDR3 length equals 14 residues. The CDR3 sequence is CAWSPGLADEKLFF. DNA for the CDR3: TGTGCCTGGAGCCCGGGACTGGCGGATGAAAAACTGTTTTTT.

CDR3 region: CSVAGGEMNTEAFF. CDR3 nucleotide sequence: TGCAGCGTTGCGGGCGGGGAGATGAACACTGAAGCTTTCTTT. The rearrangement uses TRBV29-1 and TRBJ1-1; unclear D gene. Trimming shortened V by 4 bases and J by 0 bases, and 12 bases separated the two germline ends. The CDR3 is 14 amino acids. The germline V gene has CDR1 SQVTM and CDR2 ANQGSEA.

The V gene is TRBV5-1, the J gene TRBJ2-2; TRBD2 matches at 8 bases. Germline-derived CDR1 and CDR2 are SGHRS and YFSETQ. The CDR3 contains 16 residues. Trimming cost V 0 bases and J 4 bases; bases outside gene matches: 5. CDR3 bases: TGCGCCAGCAGCTTGGATGGGACTAGGGGCACCGGGGAGCTGTTTTTT. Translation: CASSLDGTRGTGELFF.

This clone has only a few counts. The CDR3 nucleotides read TGTGCCATCAGCGCCATCACACCAAACTCTGGGGCCAACGTCCTGACTTTC. It translates to CAISAITPNSGANVLTF. The chain employs TRBV10-3 and TRBJ2-6; D remains unclear. V lost 6 bases and J 0 bases, leaving 15 bases between the germline ends. CDR1 and CDR2 from the germline V gene are ENHRY and SYGVKD. The CDR3 totals 17 residues.

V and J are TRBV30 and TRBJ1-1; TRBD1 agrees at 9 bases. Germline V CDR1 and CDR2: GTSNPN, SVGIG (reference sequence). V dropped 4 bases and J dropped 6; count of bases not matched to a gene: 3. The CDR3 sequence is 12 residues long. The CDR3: CAWNRGLPEAFF. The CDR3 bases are TGTGCCTGGAACAGGGGGCTCCCTGAAGCTTTCTTT. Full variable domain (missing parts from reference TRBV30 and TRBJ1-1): SQTIHQWPATLVQPVGSPLSLECTVEGTSNPNLYWYRQAAGRGLQLLFYSVGIGQISSEVPQNLSASRPQDRQFILSSKKLLLSDSGFYLCAWNRGLPEAFFGQGTRLTVV.

The CDR3 sequence: CSVTSASQETQYF. The DNA for the CDR3 is TGCAGCGTAACTAGCGCCTCGCAAGAGACCCAGTACTTC. The chain uses TRBV29-1 and TRBJ2-5; TRBD2 aligns across 7 bases. V was pared by 6 bases and J by 2 bases, with 6 bases of the junction left unmatched. The CDR3 totals 13 residues. Germline lookup yields CDR1 SQVTM and CDR2 ANQGSEA. Using reference TRBV29-1 and TRBJ2-5 for the parts outside the CDR3, the full variable domain is SAVISQKPSRDICQRGTSLTIQCQVDSQVTMMFWYRQQPGQSLTLIATANQGSEATYESGFVIDKFPISRPNLTFSTLTVSNMSPEDSSIYLCSVTSASQETQYFGPGTRLLVL.

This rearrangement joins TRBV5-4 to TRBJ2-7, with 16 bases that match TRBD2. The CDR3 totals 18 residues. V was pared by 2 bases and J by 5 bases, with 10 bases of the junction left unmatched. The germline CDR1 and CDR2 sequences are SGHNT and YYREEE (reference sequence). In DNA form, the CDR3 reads TGTGCCAGCAGCTTCCCCGGGACTAGCGGGAGGGCTATCCACGAGCAGTACTTC. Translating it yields CASSFPGTSGRAIHEQYF.

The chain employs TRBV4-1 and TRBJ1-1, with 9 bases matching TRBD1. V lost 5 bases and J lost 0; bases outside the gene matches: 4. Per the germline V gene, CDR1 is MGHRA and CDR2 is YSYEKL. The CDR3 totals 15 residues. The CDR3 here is CASSMTGGLNTEAFF. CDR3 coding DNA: TGCGCCAGCAGCATGACAGGGGGGTTGAACACTGAAGCTTTCTTT.

The CDR3 loop reads CASSERTSGSLGRRGQETQYF. The CDR3 DNA follows: TGTGCCAGCAGTGAACGGACTAGCGGGAGTTTAGGTCGTAGAGGGCAAGAGACCCAGTACTTC. The rearrangement uses TRBV6-1 and TRBJ2-5; 13 nucleotides match TRBD2. Per germline, CDR1 MNHNS and CDR2 SASEGT. The junction had 17 bases not matched to a gene; V was cut back by 2 bases and J by 2 bases. CDR3 length: 21 amino acids.

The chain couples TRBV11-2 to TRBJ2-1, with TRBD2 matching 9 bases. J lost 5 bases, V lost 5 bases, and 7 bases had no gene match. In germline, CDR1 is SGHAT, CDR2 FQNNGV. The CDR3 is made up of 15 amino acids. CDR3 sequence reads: CASSNGLAGNNEQFF. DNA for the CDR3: TGTGCCAGCAGCAATGGCCTAGCGGGAAACAATGAGCAGTTCTTC.

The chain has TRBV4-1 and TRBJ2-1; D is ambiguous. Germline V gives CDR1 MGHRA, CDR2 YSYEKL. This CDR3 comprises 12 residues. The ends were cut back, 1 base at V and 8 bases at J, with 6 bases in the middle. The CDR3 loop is CASSQVRDEQFF. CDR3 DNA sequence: TGCGCCAGCAGCCAAGTTCGGGATGAGCAGTTCTTC.

CDR3 nucleotides: TGTGCCAGCAGTTTACCGACAGGGGGAAATGAAAAACTGTTTTTT. This gives the protein CASSLPTGGNEKLFF. This chain links TRBV28 with TRBJ1-4, with 9 nucleotides matching TRBD1. Germline-derived CDR1 and CDR2 are MDHEN and SYDVKM. This CDR3 is built from 15 residues. The trim removed 2 bases at V and 5 bases at J, leaving 3 bases unmatched.

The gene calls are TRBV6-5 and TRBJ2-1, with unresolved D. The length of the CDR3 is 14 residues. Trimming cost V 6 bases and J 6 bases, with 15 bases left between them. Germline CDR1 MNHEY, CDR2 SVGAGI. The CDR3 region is CASSTAVPTNEQFF. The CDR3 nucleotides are TGTGCCAGCAGCACCGCGGTACCAACCAATGAGCAGTTCTTC.

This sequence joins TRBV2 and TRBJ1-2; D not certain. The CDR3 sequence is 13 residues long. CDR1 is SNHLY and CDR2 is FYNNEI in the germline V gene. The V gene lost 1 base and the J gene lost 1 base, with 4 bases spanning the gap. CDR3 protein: CASSEGLNYGYTF. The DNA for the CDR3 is TGTGCCAGCAGTGAAGGACTTAACTATGGCTACACCTTC.

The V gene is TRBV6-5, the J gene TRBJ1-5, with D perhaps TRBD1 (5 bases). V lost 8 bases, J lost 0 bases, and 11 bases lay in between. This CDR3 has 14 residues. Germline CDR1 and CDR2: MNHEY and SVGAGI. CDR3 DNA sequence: TGTGCCAGCTGGGGGGTGTCTAGCAATCAGCCCCAGCATTTT. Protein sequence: CASWGVSSNQPQHF.

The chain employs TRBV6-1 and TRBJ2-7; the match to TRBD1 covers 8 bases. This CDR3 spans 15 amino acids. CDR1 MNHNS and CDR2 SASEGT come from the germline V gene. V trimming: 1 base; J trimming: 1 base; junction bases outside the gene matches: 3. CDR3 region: CASSEGQGPSYEQYF. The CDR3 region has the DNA TGTGCCAGCAGTGAAGGACAGGGGCCGTCCTACGAGCAGTACTTC.

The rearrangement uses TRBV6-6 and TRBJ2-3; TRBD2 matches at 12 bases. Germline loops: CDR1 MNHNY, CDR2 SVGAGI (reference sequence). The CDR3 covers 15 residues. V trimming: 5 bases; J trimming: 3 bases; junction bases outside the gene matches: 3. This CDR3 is CASSTTSGSTDTQYF. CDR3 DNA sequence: TGTGCCAGCAGTACGACTAGCGGGAGTACAGATACGCAGTATTTT.

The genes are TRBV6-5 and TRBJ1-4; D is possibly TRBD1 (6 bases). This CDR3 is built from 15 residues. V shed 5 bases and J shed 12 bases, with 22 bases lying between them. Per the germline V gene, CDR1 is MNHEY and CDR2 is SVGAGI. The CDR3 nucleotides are TGTGCCAGCAGTCAACCCTCCGGGACAAACTGGGAACTGTTTTTT. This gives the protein CASSQPSGTNWELFF.

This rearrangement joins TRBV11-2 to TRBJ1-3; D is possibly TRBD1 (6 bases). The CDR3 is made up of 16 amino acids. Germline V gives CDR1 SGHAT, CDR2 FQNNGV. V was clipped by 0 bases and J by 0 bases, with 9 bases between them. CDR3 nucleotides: TGTGCCAGCAGCTTAGAGAGGGGGATCTCTGGAAACACCATATATTTT. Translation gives CASSLERGISGNTIYF.

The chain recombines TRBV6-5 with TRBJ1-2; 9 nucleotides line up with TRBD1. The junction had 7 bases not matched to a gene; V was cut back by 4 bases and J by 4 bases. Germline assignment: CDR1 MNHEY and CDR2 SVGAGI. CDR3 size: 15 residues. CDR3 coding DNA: TGTGCCAGCAGTTCCGGGACAGGGAGAGGCTATGGCTACACCTTC. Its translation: CASSSGTGRGYGYTF.

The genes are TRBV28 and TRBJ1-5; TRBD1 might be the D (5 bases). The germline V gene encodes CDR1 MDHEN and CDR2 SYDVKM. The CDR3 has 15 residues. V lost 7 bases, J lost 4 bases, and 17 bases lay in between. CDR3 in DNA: TGTGCCAGCAACACGGGGGTACTTGGAAATCAGCCCCAGCATTTT. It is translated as CASNTGVLGNQPQHF.

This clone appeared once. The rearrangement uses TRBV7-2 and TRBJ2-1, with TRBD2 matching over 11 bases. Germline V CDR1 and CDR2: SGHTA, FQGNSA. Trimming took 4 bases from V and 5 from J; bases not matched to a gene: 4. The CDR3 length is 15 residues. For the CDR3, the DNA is TGTGCCAGCAGCTCCTTAGCGGGAGGGGACAATGAGCAGTTCTTC. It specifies CASSSLAGGDNEQFF.

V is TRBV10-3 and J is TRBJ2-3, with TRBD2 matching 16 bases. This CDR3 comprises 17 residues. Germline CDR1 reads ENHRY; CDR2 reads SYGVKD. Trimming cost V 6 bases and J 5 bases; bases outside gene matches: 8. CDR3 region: CAISPSGTSGRVDTQYF. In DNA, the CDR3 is TGTGCCATCAGCCCTTCCGGGACTAGCGGGAGGGTAGATACGCAGTATTTT.

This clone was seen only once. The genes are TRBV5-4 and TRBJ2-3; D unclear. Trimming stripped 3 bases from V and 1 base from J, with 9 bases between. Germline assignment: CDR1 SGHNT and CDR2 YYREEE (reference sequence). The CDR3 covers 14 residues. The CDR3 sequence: CASSSPTGTDTQYF. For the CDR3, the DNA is TGTGCCAGCAGCTCCCCAACAGGCACAGATACGCAGTATTTT.